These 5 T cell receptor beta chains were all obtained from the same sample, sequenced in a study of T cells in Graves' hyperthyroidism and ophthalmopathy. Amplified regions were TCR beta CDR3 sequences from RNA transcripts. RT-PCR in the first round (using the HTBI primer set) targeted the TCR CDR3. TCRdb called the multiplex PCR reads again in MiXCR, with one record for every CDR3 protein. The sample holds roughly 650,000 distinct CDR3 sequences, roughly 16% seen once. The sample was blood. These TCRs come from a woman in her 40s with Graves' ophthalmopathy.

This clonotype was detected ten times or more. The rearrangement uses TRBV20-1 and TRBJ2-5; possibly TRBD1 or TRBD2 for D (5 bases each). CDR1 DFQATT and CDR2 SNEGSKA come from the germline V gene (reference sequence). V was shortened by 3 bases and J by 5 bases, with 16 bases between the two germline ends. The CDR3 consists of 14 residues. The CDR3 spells CSARTRERWETQYF. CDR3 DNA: TGCAGTGCTAGGACCAGGGAGCGGTGGGAGACCCAGTACTTC.

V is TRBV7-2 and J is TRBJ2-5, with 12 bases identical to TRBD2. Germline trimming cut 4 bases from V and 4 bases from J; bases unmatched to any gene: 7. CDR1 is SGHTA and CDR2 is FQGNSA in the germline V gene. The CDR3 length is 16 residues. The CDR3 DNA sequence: TGTGCCAGCAGCTGGCGACTAGCGGGAGCGGGAGAGACCCAGTACTTC. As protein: CASSWRLAGAGETQYF. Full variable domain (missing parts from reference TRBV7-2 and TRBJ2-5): GAGVSQSPSNKVTEKGKDVELRCDPISGHTALYWYRQSLGQGLEFLIYFQGNSAPDKSGLPSDRFSAERTGGSVSTLTIQRTQQEDSAVYLCASSWRLAGAGETQYFGPGTRLLVL.

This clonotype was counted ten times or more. CDR3 nucleotides: TGTGCCAGCAGTTTACGCTTAGGGGCAGCAACTAATGAAAAACTGTTTTTT. Its translation: CASSLRLGAATNEKLFF. The chain combines TRBV28 with TRBJ1-4; D perhaps matches TRBD1 (5 bases). Trimming cost V 2 bases and J 0 bases, with 13 bases left between them. The germline V gene has CDR1 MDHEN and CDR2 SYDVKM. This CDR3 region has 17 residues. The complete variable domain, with remaining parts taken from reference TRBV28 and TRBJ1-4, reads DVKVTQSSRYLVKRTGEKVFLECVQDMDHENMFWYRQDPGLGLRLIYFSYDVKMKEKGDIPEGYSVSREKKERFSLILESASTNQTSMYLCASSLRLGAATNEKLFFGSGTQLSVL.

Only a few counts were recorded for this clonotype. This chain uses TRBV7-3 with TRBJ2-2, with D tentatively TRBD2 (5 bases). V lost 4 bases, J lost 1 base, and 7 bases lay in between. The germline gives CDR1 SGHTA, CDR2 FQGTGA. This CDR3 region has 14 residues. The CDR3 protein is CASSSDWNTGELFF. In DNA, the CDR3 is TGTGCCAGCAGCTCGGACTGGAACACCGGGGAGCTGTTTTTT.

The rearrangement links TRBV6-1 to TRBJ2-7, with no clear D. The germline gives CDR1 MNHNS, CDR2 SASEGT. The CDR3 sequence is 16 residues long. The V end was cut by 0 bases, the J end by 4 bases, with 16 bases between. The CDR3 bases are TGTGCCAGCAGTGAAGCCGCGGCCAGGCTTGGGTACGAGCAGTACTTC. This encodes CASSEAAARLGYEQYF.